Sequencing of this TCR beta chain was carried out in a study of low-dose radiotherapy and immunotherapy resistance in tumors. The CDR3 is 14 residues long. V lost 3 bases and J lost 7, with 13 bases in between. Germline V lookup: CDR1 MGHDK, CDR2 SYGVNS. The table lists this clonotype with many counts. Time point specified: before trial treatment. First-strand cDNA used TRAV- and TRBV-specific primers, covering alpha and beta chains. PCR amplification of the TCRs was performed with Phusion for 20 PCR cycles, and it relied on a constant-region primer together with a V-primer adapter. In TCRdb, the reads were re-called with MiXCR into one record per CDR3 protein. The sample contains tens of thousands of distinct CDR3 sequences, around 30% of which appear only once.

This specimen consisted of PBMCs, obtained before treatment. This receptor was taken from a female donor with ovarian cancer. This chain uses TRBV25-1 with TRBJ1-3; unclear D gene. CDR3 bases: TGTGCCAGCAGTGATAATCTACCCGGGAACACCATATATTTT. Translated: CASSDNLPGNTIYF.